The 8 T cell receptor beta chains below come from one sample, sequenced in a study of blood T cell repertoires in COVID-19. Produced via immunoSEQ multiplex PCR; TCRdb's table is partial and in-frame only. Of more than 300,000 clones in the sample, around 92% are singletons; the top ten hold roughly 6.7%. Sequenced sample: peripheral blood. These receptors were obtained from a man aged 18 to 29 who had recovered from COVID-19.

This chain uses TRBV20-1 with TRBJ2-1; 7 bases align to TRBD1. The CDR3 extends over 15 amino acids. The J segment lost 5 bases and the V segment lost 3 bases, leaving 10 bases of the junction unmatched. Germline V lookup: CDR1 DFQATT, CDR2 SNEGSKA (reference sequence). The CDR3 bases are TGCAGTGCTAGTACAGGGGCTAGCAGCAACAATGAGCAGTTCTTC. Translation: CSASTGASSNNEQFF.

The V call is TRBV30, the J call TRBJ1-2; D unclear. V lost 2 bases and J lost 1, with 5 bases in between. CDR3 length: 12 residues. Germline-derived CDR1 and CDR2 are GTSNPN and SVGIG (reference sequence). CDR3 in DNA: TGTGCCTGGAGTCCCGGTAACTATGGCTACACCTTC. Translating it yields CAWSPGNYGYTF.

The chain combines TRBV3-1 (or the pseudogene TRBV3-2) with TRBJ1-5; D is perhaps TRBD1 (6 bases). Trimming removed 3 bases from V and 0 bases from J, with 12 bases in between. Germline V gives CDR1 LGHDT, CDR2 YNNKEL (reference sequence). The CDR3 contains 16 residues. The DNA of the CDR3 is TGTGCCAGCAGCCAGAGAGGGACAATTAGCAATCAGCCCCAGCATTTT. Protein sequence: CASSQRGTISNQPQHF.

This clone was found once. A much larger clone sits a single nucleotide away, making a read error possible. Other DNA sequences in the same sample also yield this CDR3. The chain recombines TRBV6-6 with TRBJ1-5; TRBD1 matches at 7 bases. This CDR3 contains 17 residues. Germline V lookup: CDR1 MNHNY, CDR2 SVGAGI (reference sequence). The CDR3 DNA sequence: TGTGCTAGCAGTCACGGGGGACAGACTCATAGCAATCAGCCCCAGCATTTT. This encodes CASSHGGQTHSNQPQHF.

The V and J genes are TRBV5-8 and TRBJ2-1; 9 nucleotides line up with TRBD1. Looked up from germline, CDR1 is SGHTS and CDR2 is YDEGEE. The CDR3 totals 17 residues. The junction had 5 bases not matched to a gene; V was cut back by 0 bases and J by 1 base. The CDR3 DNA follows: TGTGCCAGCAGCTTGGTGTTTGGGACAGGGTCCTACAATGAGCAGTTCTTC. This gives the protein CASSLVFGTGSYNEQFF.

The genes are TRBV5-1 and TRBJ1-1, with 9 nucleotides matching TRBD1. The CDR3 is 14 amino acids. The germline gives CDR1 SGHRS, CDR2 YFSETQ. V lost 6 bases to trimming and J lost 0 bases; unmatched junction nucleotides: 3. The CDR3 protein is CASKTGGMNTEAFF. In DNA, the CDR3 is TGCGCCAGCAAGACAGGGGGTATGAACACTGAAGCTTTCTTT.

The chain is built from TRBV7-8 and TRBJ1-1; 8 nucleotides agree with TRBD1. Unmatched junction bases numbered 8, after V lost 1 base and J lost 4 bases. The CDR3 totals 16 residues. Germline loops: CDR1 SGHVS, CDR2 FQNEAQ. CDR3 residues: CASSLEDRELSTEAFF. The DNA for the CDR3 is TGTGCCAGCAGCTTAGAGGACAGGGAATTGAGCACTGAAGCTTTCTTT.

V usage is TRBV19 and J usage is TRBJ1-4; D may be TRBD1 (6 bases). Germline CDR1 and CDR2: LNHDA and SQIVND (reference sequence). The CDR3 consists of 16 residues. V lost 5 bases and J 3 bases, leaving 16 bases between the germline ends. CDR3 loop: CASSVDSLGANEKLFF. As DNA, the CDR3 is TGTGCCAGTAGTGTGGACAGTCTAGGGGCTAATGAAAAACTGTTTTTT.